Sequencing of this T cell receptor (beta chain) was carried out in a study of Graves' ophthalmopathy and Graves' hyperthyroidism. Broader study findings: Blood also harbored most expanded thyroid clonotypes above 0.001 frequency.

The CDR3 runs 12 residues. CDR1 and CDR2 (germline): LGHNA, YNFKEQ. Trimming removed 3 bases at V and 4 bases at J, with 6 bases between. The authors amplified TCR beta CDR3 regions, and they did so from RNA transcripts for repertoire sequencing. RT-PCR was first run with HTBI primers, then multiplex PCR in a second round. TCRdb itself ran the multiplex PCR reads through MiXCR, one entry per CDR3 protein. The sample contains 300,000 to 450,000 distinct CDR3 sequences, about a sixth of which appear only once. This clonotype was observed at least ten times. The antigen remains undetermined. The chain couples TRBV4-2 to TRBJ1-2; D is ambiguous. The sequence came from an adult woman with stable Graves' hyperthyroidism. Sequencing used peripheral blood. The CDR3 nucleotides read TGTGCCAGCAGCCACTCCCTCTATGGCTACACCTTC. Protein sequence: CASSHSLYGYTF.